This T cell receptor (beta chain) was sequenced during a study of patients and donors after allogeneic stem cell transplantation. TCRdb reanalysed the RT-PCR reads using MiXCR and keeps one entry per CDR3 protein. The sample shows 10,000 to 13,000 distinct CDR3 sequences, approximately 22% of them seen only once. CDR1 is LNHDA and CDR2 is SQIVND in the germline V gene (reference sequence). V was pared by 10 bases and J by 7 bases, with 7 bases of the junction left unmatched. This CDR3 has 13 residues. Source material: blood, either unsorted or a sorted T cell fraction (not recorded which). The sequence derives from a human donor who was either an allogeneic HSCT recipient or a stem cell or donor lymphocyte infusion donor (not recorded which). It is not recorded whose cells these are; they may come from a transplant donor. The chain has TRBV19 and TRBJ2-2; 9 bases agree with TRBD1. This CDR3 is CATTGGLGGELFF. For the CDR3, the DNA is TGTGCCACGACAGGGGGTCTCGGCGGGGAGCTGTTTTTT.